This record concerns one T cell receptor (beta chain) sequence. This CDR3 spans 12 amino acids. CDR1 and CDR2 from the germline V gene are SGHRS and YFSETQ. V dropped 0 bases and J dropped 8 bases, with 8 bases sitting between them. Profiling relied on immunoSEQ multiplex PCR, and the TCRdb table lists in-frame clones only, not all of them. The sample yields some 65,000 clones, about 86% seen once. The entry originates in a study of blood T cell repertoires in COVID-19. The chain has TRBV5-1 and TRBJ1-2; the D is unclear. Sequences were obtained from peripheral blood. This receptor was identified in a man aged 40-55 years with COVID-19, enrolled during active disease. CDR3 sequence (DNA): TGCGCCAGCAGCTTGGGGGCAGGCGGCTACACCTTC. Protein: CASSLGAGGYTF.